The 20 T cell receptor beta chains presented below share a single source sample, sequenced in a study of T cells in Graves' hyperthyroidism and ophthalmopathy. RNA transcripts gave rise to amplified TCR beta CDR3 regions. HTBI primers were employed in a first-round RT-PCR of the TCR CDR3. TCRdb re-derived calls from the multiplex PCR reads in MiXCR, one entry per CDR3 protein. This repertoire shows around 350,000 distinct CDR3 sequences, approximately 25% found once; its top ten account for around 79%. What was sequenced was blood. The source is a man aged 50 to 59 with Graves' hyperthyroidism.

This chain links TRBV19 with TRBJ2-1; 10 bases agree with TRBD2. This CDR3 has 15 residues. V trimming: 3 bases; J trimming: 3 bases; junction bases outside the gene matches: 2. Germline loops: CDR1 LNHDA, CDR2 SQIVND (reference sequence). This CDR3 reads CASSIASGSYNEQFF. CDR3 nucleotides: TGTGCCAGTAGTATTGCTAGCGGGAGCTACAATGAGCAGTTCTTC.

This clonotype was observed many times. The chain employs TRBV7-2 and TRBJ1-2; D unclear. Trimming removed 1 base from V and 0 bases from J, with 12 bases in between. This CDR3 comprises 16 residues. CDR1 is SGHTA, CDR2 FQGNSA, per germline. The CDR3: CASSLDGIGANYGYTF. CDR3 coding DNA: TGTGCCAGCAGCTTAGACGGGATCGGTGCTAACTATGGCTACACCTTC.

The sample holds many counts of this clonotype. This chain connects TRBV28 to TRBJ2-3; D remains ambiguous. The CDR3 loop spans 12 amino acids. Germline V gives CDR1 MDHEN, CDR2 SYDVKM. The V gene lost 4 bases and the J gene lost 4 bases, with 6 bases spanning the gap. CDR3 in amino acids: CASSWGSDTQYF. In DNA, the CDR3 is TGTGCCAGCAGTTGGGGATCAGATACGCAGTATTTT. Combining the CDR3 with reference TRBV28 and TRBJ2-3 gives the whole variable domain DVKVTQSSRYLVKRTGEKVFLECVQDMDHENMFWYRQDPGLGLRLIYFSYDVKMKEKGDIPEGYSVSREKKERFSLILESASTNQTSMYLCASSWGSDTQYFGPGTRLTVL.

The table lists this clonotype with a count of one. CDR3 amino acids: CASSIDRANSPLHF. The CDR3 DNA reads as TGTGCCAGCAGCATCGACAGGGCTAATTCACCCCTCCACTTT. The rearrangement uses TRBV2 and TRBJ1-6; 7 bases fit TRBD1. The CDR3 has 14 residues. J was trimmed by 6 bases and V by 6 bases; bases with no gene match: 5. The germline gives CDR1 SNHLY, CDR2 FYNNEI.

This clonotype was observed many times. This chain connects TRBV7-8 to TRBJ2-7, with D unresolved. Per the germline V gene, CDR1 is SGHVS and CDR2 is FQNEAQ. The CDR3 has 14 residues. Trimming cost V 1 base and J 3 bases, with 10 bases left between them. The DNA for the CDR3 is TGTGCCAGCAGCTTAGACTACCCGGGCTACGAGCAGTACTTC. Amino acids: CASSLDYPGYEQYF.

This clonotype was seen only a few times. V and J are TRBV6-1 and TRBJ1-5; possible D gene TRBD1, 6 bases. Trimming removed 3 bases from V and 5 bases from J, with 17 bases in between. The germline V gene encodes CDR1 MNHNS and CDR2 SASEGT. The CDR3 runs 16 residues. In DNA form, the CDR3 reads TGTGCCAGCAGTGATGGGGGCCCGTTTACTTATCAGCCCCAGCATTTT. It encodes CASSDGGPFTYQPQHF.

The chain has TRBV6-1 and TRBJ2-2; 12 nucleotides agree with TRBD2. Germline values: CDR1 MNHNS, CDR2 SASEGT. The CDR3 extends over 16 amino acids. The V and J ends lost 5 bases and 6 bases, in that order; junction bases with no gene match: 7. The CDR3 protein is CASSKPTSGGSGELFF. The CDR3 nucleotides read TGTGCCAGCAGTAAACCCACTAGCGGGGGGTCCGGGGAGCTGTTTTTT.

In its sample, this clonotype was seen many times. The chain combines TRBV11-2 with TRBJ2-1; 10 nucleotides match TRBD2. The CDR3 consists of 14 residues. CDR1 SGHAT and CDR2 FQNNGV come from the germline V gene. V trimming: 5 bases; J trimming: 5 bases; junction bases outside the gene matches: 3. The CDR3 coding sequence is TGTGCCAGCAGCCGGACTAGCGGTAACAATGAGCAGTTCTTC. Its translation is CASSRTSGNNEQFF.

In its sample, this clonotype was seen a few times. This chain joins TRBV3-1 and TRBJ1-2, with D possibly matching TRBD1 (6 bases). The V end was cut by 0 bases, the J end by 2 bases, with 16 bases between. CDR3 length: 17 residues. The germline gives CDR1 LGHDT, CDR2 YNNKEL (reference sequence). The CDR3 DNA is TGTGCCAGCAGCCAAGATCTGGGACAAGGGGAAAACTATGGCTACACCTTC. Protein sequence: CASSQDLGQGENYGYTF.

The V call is TRBV5-1, the J call TRBJ2-7; 9 bases are shared with TRBD2. The ends lost 5 bases at V and 5 bases at J; junction bases unmatched: 8. The CDR3 extends over 14 amino acids. CDR1 and CDR2 (germline): SGHRS, YFSETQ. The CDR3 DNA is TGCGCCAGCAGTCCATGGGCGGGAGGGGACGAGCAGTACTTC. Protein: CASSPWAGGDEQYF.

This clonotype was seen ten or more times. The chain carries TRBV29-1 and TRBJ1-1, with D possibly being TRBD1 (6 bases). The V gene's germline CDR1 is SQVTM and CDR2 ANQGSEA. V dropped 6 bases and J dropped 5 bases, with 19 bases sitting between them. CDR3 length: 14 amino acids. The CDR3 protein is CSVGKGGRVTEAFF. CDR3 bases: TGCAGCGTGGGAAAGGGGGGGCGGGTTACTGAAGCTTTCTTT.

This clonotype showed up many times. This could be a read error, since a much larger clone is one nucleotide away. The chain joins TRBV7-2 to TRBJ2-3; D remains ambiguous. Trimming took off 5 bases at V and 2 bases at J, with 2 bases between the two ends. Germline values: CDR1 SGHTA, CDR2 FQGNSA. This CDR3 region has 11 residues. This CDR3 reads CASSVTDTQYF. Written as DNA, the CDR3 is TGTGCCAGCAGCGTCACAGATACGCAGTATTTT.

This clonotype came up many times. The chain is built from TRBV20-1 and TRBJ2-3, with 8 nucleotides matching TRBD1. The CDR3 is made up of 13 amino acids. CDR1 and CDR2 (germline): DFQATT, SNEGSKA (reference sequence). V lost 1 base to trimming and J lost 4 bases; unmatched junction nucleotides: 1. The chain's CDR3 is CSARAGGADTQYF. In nucleotides, the CDR3 is TGCAGTGCTAGAGCAGGGGGCGCAGATACGCAGTATTTT.

This clonotype has ten or more counts. The V call is TRBV5-1, the J call TRBJ2-7, with 11 bases that match TRBD1. Losses at the gene ends were 0 bases for V and 3 bases for J; bases not matched to a gene: 5. CDR3 length: 16 residues. Per germline, CDR1 SGHRS and CDR2 YFSETQ. The CDR3 DNA reads TGCGCCAGCAGCTTGGGGATCGGGACAGGGGGCTACGAGCAGTACTTC. It yields the protein CASSLGIGTGGYEQYF.

The genes are TRBV19 and TRBJ1-1; D unresolved. The CDR3 is 14 amino acids. Trimming removed 1 base from V and 1 base from J, with 7 bases in between. Germline loops: CDR1 LNHDA, CDR2 SQIVND (reference sequence). CDR3 protein: CASSIGHKNTEAFF. The CDR3 DNA reads TGTGCCAGTAGTATAGGGCACAAGAACACTGAAGCTTTCTTT. Looking up the rest from reference TRBV19 and TRBJ1-1 gives the full variable domain: DGGITQSPKYLFRKEGQNVTLSCEQNLNHDAMYWYRQDPGQGLRLIYYSQIVNDFQKGDIAEGYSVSREKKESFPLTVTSAQKNPTAFYLCASSIGHKNTEAFFGQGTRLTVV.

The count of this clonotype is one. J is TRBJ1-1 and V is TRBV28; D may be TRBD1 (6 bases). The CDR3 totals 13 residues. The V end was cut by 9 bases, the J end by 1 base, with 12 bases between. CDR1 and CDR2 (germline): MDHEN, SYDVKM. CDR3 loop: CASRSRGNTEAFF. The CDR3 DNA is TGTGCCAGTAGAAGCAGGGGGAACACTGAAGCTTTCTTT.

The sample holds a few counts of this clonotype. This chain links TRBV20-1 with TRBJ2-7, with D unclear. In germline, CDR1 is DFQATT, CDR2 SNEGSKA (reference sequence). The CDR3 runs to 17 residues. V was cut by 0 bases and J by 1 base, with 19 bases left in between. CDR3 sequence reads: CSARDSSAVLDSYEQYF. For the CDR3, the DNA is TGCAGTGCTAGAGATTCGTCCGCCGTCCTAGATTCCTACGAGCAGTACTTC.

A few counts support this clonotype. V and J are TRBV6-2 or TRBV6-3 and TRBJ2-2; D perhaps matches TRBD2 (5 bases). The CDR3 consists of 12 residues. Looked up from germline, CDR1 is MNHEY and CDR2 is SVGEGT. V lost 7 bases to trimming and J lost 7 bases, with 10 bases between them. CDR3 coding DNA: TGTGCCAGCATAAACCGGGGCGGGGAGCTGTTTTTT. Its translation: CASINRGGELFF.

This clonotype was detected once. The rearrangement joins TRBV14 to TRBJ1-1, with a possible D match to TRBD1 (5 bases). Germline V lookup: CDR1 SGHDN, CDR2 FVKESK. Trimming took 1 base from V and 3 from J, leaving 9 bases between them. This CDR3 comprises 14 residues. CDR3 sequence: CASSQVWGDTEAFF. The DNA for the CDR3 is TGTGCCAGCAGCCAAGTTTGGGGGGACACTGAAGCTTTCTTT.

This clonotype was seen many times. J is TRBJ2-7 and V is TRBV5-5; D is possibly TRBD1 or TRBD2 (5 bases each). The V end lost 0 bases, the J end lost 0 bases, and 10 bases lay between the germline ends. The CDR3 is 15 amino acids. The germline CDR1 and CDR2 sequences are SGHKS and YYEKEE (reference sequence). The CDR3 DNA reads TGTGCCAGCAGCTTGGGTGGGACCAACTCCTACGAGCAGTACTTC. Amino acids: CASSLGGTNSYEQYF.